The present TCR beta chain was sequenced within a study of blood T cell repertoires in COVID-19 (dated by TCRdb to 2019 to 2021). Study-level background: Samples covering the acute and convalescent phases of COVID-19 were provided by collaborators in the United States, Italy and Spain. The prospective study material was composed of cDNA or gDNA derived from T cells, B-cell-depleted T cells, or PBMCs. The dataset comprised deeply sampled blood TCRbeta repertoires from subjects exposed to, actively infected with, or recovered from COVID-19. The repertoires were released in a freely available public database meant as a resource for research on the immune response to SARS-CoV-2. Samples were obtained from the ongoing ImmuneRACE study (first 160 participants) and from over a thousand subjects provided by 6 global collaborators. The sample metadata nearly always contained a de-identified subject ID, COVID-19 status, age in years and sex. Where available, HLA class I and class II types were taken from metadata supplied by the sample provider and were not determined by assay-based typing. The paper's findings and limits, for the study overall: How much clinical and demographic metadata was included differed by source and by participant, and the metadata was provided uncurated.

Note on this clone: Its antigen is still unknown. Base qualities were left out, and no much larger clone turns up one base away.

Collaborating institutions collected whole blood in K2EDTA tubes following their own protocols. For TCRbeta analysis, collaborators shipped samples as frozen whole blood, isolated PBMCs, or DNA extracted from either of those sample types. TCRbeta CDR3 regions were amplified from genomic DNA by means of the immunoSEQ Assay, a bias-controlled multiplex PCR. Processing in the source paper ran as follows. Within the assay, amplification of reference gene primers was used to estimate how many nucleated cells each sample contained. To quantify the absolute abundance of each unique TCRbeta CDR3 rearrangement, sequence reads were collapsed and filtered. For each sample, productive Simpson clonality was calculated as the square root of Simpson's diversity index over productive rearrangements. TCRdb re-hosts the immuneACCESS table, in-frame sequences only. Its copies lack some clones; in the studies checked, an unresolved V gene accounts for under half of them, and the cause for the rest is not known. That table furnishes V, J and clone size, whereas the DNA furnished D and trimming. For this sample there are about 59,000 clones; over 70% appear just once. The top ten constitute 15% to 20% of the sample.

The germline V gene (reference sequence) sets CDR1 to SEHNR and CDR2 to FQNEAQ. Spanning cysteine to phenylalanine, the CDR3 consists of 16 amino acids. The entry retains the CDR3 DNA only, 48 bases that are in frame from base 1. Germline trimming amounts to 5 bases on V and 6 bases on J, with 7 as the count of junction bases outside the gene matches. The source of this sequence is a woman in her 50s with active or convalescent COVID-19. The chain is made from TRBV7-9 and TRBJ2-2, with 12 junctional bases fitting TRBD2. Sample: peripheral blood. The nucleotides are TGTGCCAGCAGCAACCCTAGCGGGAGGGAGTCCGGGGAGCTGTTTTTT. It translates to CASSNPSGRESGELFF.